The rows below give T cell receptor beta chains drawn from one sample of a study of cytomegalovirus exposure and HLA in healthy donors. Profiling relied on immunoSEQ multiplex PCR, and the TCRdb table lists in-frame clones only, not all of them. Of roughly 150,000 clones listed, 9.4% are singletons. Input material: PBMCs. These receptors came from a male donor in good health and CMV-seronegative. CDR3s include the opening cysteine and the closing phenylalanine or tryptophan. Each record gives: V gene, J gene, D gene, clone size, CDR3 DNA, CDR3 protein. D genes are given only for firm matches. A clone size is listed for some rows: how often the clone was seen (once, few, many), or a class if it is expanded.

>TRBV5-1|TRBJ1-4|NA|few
TGCGCCAGCAGCTTGAGTCCAGTTTCAACTAATGAAAAACTGTTTTTT
CASSLSPVSTNEKLFF
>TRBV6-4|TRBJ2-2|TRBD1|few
TGTGCCAGCAGTCGGACAGGCTCGGGCACCGGGGAGCTGTTTTTT
CASSRTGSGTGELFF
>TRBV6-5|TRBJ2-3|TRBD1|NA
TGTGCCAGCAGTAGGGACAGTGTCTTCACAGATACGCAGTATTTT
CASSRDSVFTDTQYF
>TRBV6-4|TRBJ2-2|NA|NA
TGTGCCAGCAGCGCGATAGGGGGAGACACCGGGGAGCTGTTTTTT
CASSAIGGDTGELFF
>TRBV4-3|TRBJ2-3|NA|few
TGCGCCAGCAGCCAAGATGGCCAGGGTTGGACAGATACGCAGTATTTT
CASSQDGQGWTDTQYF
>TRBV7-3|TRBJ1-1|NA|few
TGTGCCAGCAGCTCCCAGGGGAGCAAGGAAGCTTTCTTT
CASSSQGSKEAFF
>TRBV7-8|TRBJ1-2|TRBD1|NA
TGTGCCAGCAGCCCGAGGACAGGAATACAACTATATGGCTACACCTTC
CASSPRTGIQLYGYTF
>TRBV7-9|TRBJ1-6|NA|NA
TGTGCCAGCAGCTTAAGAGAACTTACGGGGAGCTCCTATAATTCACCCCTCCACTTT
CASSLRELTGSSYNSPLHF
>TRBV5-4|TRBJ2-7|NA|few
TGTGCCAGCAGCGTCGGGATCTCCTACGAGCAGTACTTC
CASSVGISYEQYF
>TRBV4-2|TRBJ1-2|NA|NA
TGTGCCAGCAGCCCCCGACAGGACAACTATGGCTACACCTTC
CASSPRQDNYGYTF
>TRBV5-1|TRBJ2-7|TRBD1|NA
TGCGCCAGCAGCTTGGGGACAGGGATTAATTCCGAGCAGTACTTC
CASSLGTGINSEQYF
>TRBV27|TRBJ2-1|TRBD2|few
TGTGCCAGCAGGGGGACTAGCGGGGTCTCCTACAATGAGCAGTTCTTC
CASRGTSGVSYNEQFF
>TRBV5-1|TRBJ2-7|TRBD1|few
TGCGCCAGCAGTAGACAGGGCTACGAGCAGTACTTC
CASSRQGYEQYF
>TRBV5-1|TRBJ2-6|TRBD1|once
TGCGCCAGCAGGGACAGGAAGAATGGGGCCAACGTCCTGACTTTC
CASRDRKNGANVLTF
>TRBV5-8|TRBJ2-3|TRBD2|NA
TGTGCCAGCAGCTTGTATTGGAGGGCTAGCGGGGACCCAGATACGCAGTATTTT
CASSLYWRASGDPDTQYF
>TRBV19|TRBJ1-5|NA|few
TGTGCCAGTAGTATTGTTTCCGGAGTAGGCAATCAGCCCCAGCATTTT
CASSIVSGVGNQPQHF
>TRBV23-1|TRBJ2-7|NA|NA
TGCGCCAGCAGTCAATCGGTAGGAGCGAGGCTGCGAGAGCAGTACTTC
CASSQSVGARLREQYF
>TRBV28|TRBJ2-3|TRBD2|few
TGTGCCACCCTGCGGCTAGCGGTGTACACAGATACGCAGTATTTT
CATLRLAVYTDTQYF
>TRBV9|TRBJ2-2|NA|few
TGTGCCAGCAAGGTCGGGGTCGGACACACCGGGGAGCTGTTTTTT
CASKVGVGHTGELFF
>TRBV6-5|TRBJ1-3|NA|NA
TGTGCCAGCAGCCTCAGTACCTCTGGAAACACCATATATTTT
CASSLSTSGNTIYF
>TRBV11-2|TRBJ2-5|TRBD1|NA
TGTGCCAGCAGCCGACTGGGCAGGGGGTATCAAGAGACCCAGTACTTC
CASSRLGRGYQETQYF
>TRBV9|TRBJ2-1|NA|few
TGTGCCAGCAGCGTAGTCCCAGGAGGATGGAATGAGCAGTTCTTC
CASSVVPGGWNEQFF
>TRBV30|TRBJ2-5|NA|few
TGTGCCTGGAGCCCCGGCGGGAAACTAGAGACCCAGTACTTC
CAWSPGGKLETQYF